Each of the 2 T cell receptor beta chains below was sequenced from the same sample in a study of T-cell reconstitution after alpha-beta-depleted transplantation in children. As it was prepared, the TCRbeta library received unique molecular identifiers. TCRdb fed the PCR reads into MiXCR, producing one record per CDR3 protein. The data contain some 450,000 distinct CDR3 sequences, about 45% of them seen just once; the ten biggest clones take up roughly a quarter. The source material was PBMCs, sampled before TCRalphabeta/CD19-depleted stem cell transplant. These receptors were collected from a girl aged 2-9 years with aplastic anemia, due to receive a stem cell transplant.

The chain uses TRBV9 and TRBJ2-5, with D tentatively TRBD1 (6 bases). V was trimmed by 4 bases and J by 5 bases, leaving 12 bases between them. There are 13 residues in the CDR3. Germline V gene sequence: CDR1 SGDLS, CDR2 YYNGEE. CDR3 nucleotides: TGTGCCAGCAGCCAGGGGAGTCGGGAGACCCAGTACTTC. Its protein is CASSQGSRETQYF.

This clonotype was seen at least ten times. The chain joins TRBV12-3 or TRBV12-4 to TRBJ2-7, with D possibly being TRBD2 (5 bases). V lost 5 bases and J 3 bases, leaving 14 bases between the germline ends. This CDR3 is built from 14 residues. For the CDR3, the DNA is TGTGCCAGCAGTCCCGCTCTAGCAATCTACGAGCAGTACTTC. Its protein product is CASSPALAIYEQYF.